This T cell receptor (beta chain) is drawn from a study of resident and recirculating memory T cells in vitiligo. Broader study findings: Sequences differed between biopsy sites and patients, suggesting private specificity.

Germline V gene data show CDR1 as SGDLS and CDR2 as YYNGEE. V shed 4 bases and J 7 bases; nucleotides not matched to a gene: 7. The CDR3 spans 14 residues. To note about this clone: Its specificity is not known.

Produced via immunoSEQ multiplex PCR; TCRdb's table is partial and in-frame only. Of 70,000 to 95,000 clones in the sample, under 95% were seen once. The specimen sequenced was blood. This chain links TRBV9 with TRBJ2-2, with TRBD1 identical over 7 bases. The receptor's source is a male donor with vitiligo. The DNA for the CDR3 is TGTGCCAGCAGCCCAAGAGGGGGCAGCGGGGAGCTGTTTTTT. Protein sequence: CASSPRGGSGELFF.